A selection of T cell receptor beta chains follows, all from one sample in a study of blood T cell repertoires in COVID-19. Method: immunoSEQ multiplex PCR; TCRdb's copy keeps in-frame clones and lacks some. The sample carries approximately 260,000 clones, over 80% recorded once. The sample was peripheral blood. These receptors originate from a man in his 60s who had recovered from COVID-19. The conserved cysteine and the conserved F or W are not part of the CDR3 here.

CDR3 | V
ASSLEAFVGSSDTQY | TRBV5-5
AWSPPDSTKPYTEAF | TRBV30
ASISGVLNTEAF | TRBV19
ASREGDNNEQF | TRBV5-1
ASSFWTSNSGELF | TRBV7-6
ASSLASGAYNEQF | TRBV7-2
ASSLGTGNNQPQH | TRBV4-1
ASSERTNTEAF | TRBV6-1
ASSLEVLAGVVTQY | TRBV5-1
ASSDTGRGGYQPQH | TRBV6-1
ASSFRTGPVAKNIQY | TRBV5-5
ATSRGIGASYNEQF | TRBV15
ASSPLGARGVGELF | TRBV18
ATSRPGTAASYEQY | TRBV15
SARSLYGYT | TRBV29-1
ASSLGTGVEETQY | TRBV5-1
ASSKPTASTYGYT | TRBV11-2
ASADRPGGSQPQH | TRBV19
ASSLGQGNTIY | TRBV7-9
ASSIYTNQPQH | TRBV19
ASSRGQGRNYGYT | TRBV5-4
AWGTQGDGYGYT | TRBV30
ASSFSGNYGYT | TRBV5-1
ASSLGAASGNTIY | TRBV7-2
ASTWEGNTEAF | TRBV6-6
AREGCGYT | TRBV12-3/TRBV12-4
ASSGTSGGPGAQY | TRBV5-1
ASSLGPSGATQY | TRBV7-8
AISVTGYEQY | TRBV10-3
AISGGTSGRADADTQY | TRBV10-3
ASPGGPPYNEQF | TRBV2
ASSTSTPYNEQF | TRBV5-5
ASSTSGGGRTQY | TRBV27
ASSLEQGVHEQY | TRBV5-1
ASRTGGSSGELF | TRBV6-5
ASSGRVGGLNTQY | TRBV2
ASTSGGTGANVLT | TRBV6-5
ASSLGTSGQTT | TRBV12-3/TRBV12-4
ASSLDRVVGYT | TRBV5-5
AISGGTINTEAF | TRBV10-3
ATSCGILAGEVSPNNEQF | TRBV24-1
ASSSGGRAYEQY | TRBV6-5
ASKGGHEQF | TRBV19
ASISGSWTDTQY | TRBV28
ASSRVAGLAPREQF | TRBV9
ASRIDRGTEAF | TRBV19
ASSFGQLTEAF | TRBV7-7
ASSSVLRGTEETQY | TRBV11-2
ASSDLIRGRVVGNQPQH | TRBV6-1
ASSRGQVRDTQY | TRBV28
ASSHDPGTVNSPLH | TRBV4-1
ASSPPRWGRGAGANVLT | TRBV5-4
ASGSGRGETQY | TRBV3-1/TRBV3-2
ASSLSSGADGELF | TRBV7-3
ASSPRGLVTGELF | TRBV3-1/TRBV3-2
ASRGGQGGTEAF | TRBV7-9
ASSLKTGLAGVPGELF | TRBV27
ASSVGPGLGNTQY | TRBV5-1
ACGTVNSPLH | TRBV27